This T cell receptor beta chain originates from a study of Ad26.COV2.S vaccination and SARS-CoV-2 variants. Study information: Participant was drawn from the COV1001 Ad26.COV2.S trial arm. Notes on the study in general: Participants in the vaccine arm had higher spike-specific TCR breadth; placebo recipients had lower.

With respect to this clone: The antigen remains undetermined.

Repertoires were generated with immunoSEQ multiplex PCR, while TCRdb's copy carries only in-frame clones and drops some. The sample consists of 400,000 to 450,000 clones, 80% to 95% of them appearing once. Treatment specified: roughly 18 received Ad26.COV2.S at low or high dose, single or two shots; roughly 5 received placebo; per-sample allocation not given. Sampling was performed 63 days after the first vaccine or placebo injection. The CDR3 runs 17 residues. V was trimmed by 0 bases and J by 8 bases, leaving 22 bases between them. In germline, CDR1 is SEHNR, CDR2 FQNEAQ (reference sequence). The receptor comes from a person between 18 and 65 years old who received the Ad26.COV2.S COVID-19 vaccine or a placebo. The sequences come from peripheral blood, collected in a trial of Ad26.COV2.S vaccine versus placebo. The chain links TRBV7-9 to TRBJ1-1, with a tentative D call TRBD1 (6 bases). The CDR3 is CASSLASGEGMTEEAFF. The CDR3 region has the DNA TGTGCCAGCAGCTTAGCGTCAGGGGAGGGTATGACCGAGGAAGCTTTCTTT.